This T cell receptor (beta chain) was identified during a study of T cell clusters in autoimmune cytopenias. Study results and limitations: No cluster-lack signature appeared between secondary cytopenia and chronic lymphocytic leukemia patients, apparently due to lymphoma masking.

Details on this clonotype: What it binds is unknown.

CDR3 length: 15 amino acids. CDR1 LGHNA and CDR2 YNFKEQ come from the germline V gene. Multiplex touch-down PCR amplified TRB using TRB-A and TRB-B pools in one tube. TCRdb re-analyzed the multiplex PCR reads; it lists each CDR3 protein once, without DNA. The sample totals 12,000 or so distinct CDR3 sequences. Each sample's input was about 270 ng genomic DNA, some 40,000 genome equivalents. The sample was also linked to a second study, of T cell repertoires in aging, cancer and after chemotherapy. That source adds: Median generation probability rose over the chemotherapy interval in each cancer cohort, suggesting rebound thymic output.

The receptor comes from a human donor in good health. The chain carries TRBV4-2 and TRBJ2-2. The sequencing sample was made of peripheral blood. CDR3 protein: CASSPRQANTGELFF.